What follows are 14 T cell receptor beta chains derived from one specimen sequenced in a study of blood T cell repertoires in COVID-19. TCRdb's copy holds only in-frame clones and misses some; the assay was immunoSEQ multiplex PCR. The sample lists roughly 160,000 clones, about 80% occurring once. Sequenced input: PBMCs or T cells enriched from blood (not recorded which). The receptor set was obtained from a woman between 55 and 75 years old who had recovered from COVID-19.

The V and J genes are TRBV30 and TRBJ1-1; a possible D gene is TRBD1 (5 bases). Trimming removed 3 bases at V and 3 bases at J, with 14 bases between. Germline lookup yields CDR1 GTSNPN and CDR2 SVGIG (reference sequence). The CDR3 extends over 14 amino acids. CDR3 amino acids: CAWRRRGKDTEAFF. CDR3 nucleotide sequence: TGTGCCTGGAGGAGGCGGGGGAAGGACACTGAAGCTTTCTTT.

Points on this clone: Distinct nucleotide sequences in the sample also encode this CDR3. J is TRBJ2-2 and V is TRBV11-2; the D gene is possibly TRBD2 (5 bases). The germline gives CDR1 SGHAT, CDR2 FQNNGV. The ends were cut back, 3 bases at V and 4 bases at J, with 9 bases in the middle. The CDR3 has 14 amino acids. The CDR3 DNA is TGTGCCAGCAGCTTGGGCGGGTCCACCGGGGAGCTGTTTTTT. This translates into CASSLGGSTGELFF.

The chain couples TRBV14 to TRBJ2-7; possible D gene TRBD1, 6 bases. Trimming stripped 1 base from V and 0 bases from J, with 22 bases between. The CDR3 is 19 amino acids. CDR1 is SGHDN, CDR2 FVKESK, per germline. The chain's CDR3 is CASSQAPSSGVFGSYEQYF. Written as DNA, the CDR3 is TGTGCCAGCAGCCAAGCTCCCTCCTCAGGGGTCTTCGGCTCCTACGAGCAGTACTTC.

This clone was observed many times. The genes are TRBV29-1 and TRBJ2-2; D is perhaps TRBD1 (5 bases). The V end lost 7 bases, the J end lost 6 bases, and 9 bases lay between the germline ends. Germline CDR1 reads SQVTM; CDR2 reads ANQGSEA. The CDR3 sequence is 11 residues long. The CDR3: CSGQSSGELFF. CDR3 in DNA: TGCAGCGGACAGTCATCCGGGGAGCTGTTTTTT.

V usage is TRBV5-1 and J usage is TRBJ2-5, with TRBD2 matching over 10 bases. The germline gives CDR1 SGHRS, CDR2 YFSETQ. V lost 2 bases, J lost 4 bases, and 11 bases stayed unmatched. This CDR3 is 17 amino acids long. CDR3 sequence (DNA): TGCGCCAGCAGCTTTCTAGCGGGGGCCTCCACTGTAGAGACCCAGTACTTC. As protein: CASSFLAGASTVETQYF.

V and J are TRBV7-3 and TRBJ1-1; weak D call: TRBD1 (5 bases). The germline V and J ends were trimmed by 5 bases and 0 bases, with 13 bases remaining between them. The CDR3 has 15 amino acids. Germline V gene sequence: CDR1 SGHTA, CDR2 FQGTGA. The CDR3 here is CASSLLGGMNTEAFF. CDR3 nucleotides: TGTGCCAGCAGCCTGTTGGGGGGAATGAACACTGAAGCTTTCTTT. Based on the CDR3 plus reference TRBV7-3 and TRBJ1-1, the full variable domain is GAGVSQTPSNKVTEKGKYVELRCDPISGHTALYWYRQSLGQGPEFLIYFQGTGAADDSGLPNDRFFAVRPEGSVSTLKIQRTERGDSAVYLCASSLLGGMNTEAFFGQGTRLTVV.

This clone was observed a few times. This sequence joins TRBV9 and TRBJ1-2, with D perhaps matching TRBD1 (5 bases). This CDR3 region has 13 residues. The V gene's germline CDR1 is SGDLS and CDR2 YYNGEE. Trimming left V 3 bases short and J 3 bases short, with 9 bases between. Here the CDR3 reads CASSDGTDYGYTF. The CDR3 coding sequence is TGTGCCAGCAGCGACGGGACTGACTATGGCTACACCTTC.

This chain connects TRBV11-2 to TRBJ2-2; 7 bases are shared with TRBD1. This CDR3 is built from 15 residues. Trimming removed 4 bases from V and 7 bases from J; junction bases left unmatched: 9. Germline V gene lookup returns CDR1 SGHAT and CDR2 FQNNGV. CDR3 protein: CASSSQTGLGGELFF. The DNA of the CDR3 is TGTGCCAGCAGCTCGCAGACAGGGCTCGGCGGGGAGCTGTTTTTT.

The rearrangement uses TRBV3-1 (or the pseudogene TRBV3-2) and TRBJ2-3, with TRBD2 matching 7 bases. With 0 bases clipped from V and 0 bases from J, the junction kept 6 bases outside the gene matches. The CDR3 sequence is 17 residues long. Germline loops: CDR1 LGHDT, CDR2 YNNKEL (reference sequence). The CDR3 nucleotides read TGTGCCAGCAGCCAAGAAGGGGAGGGCTCTAGCACAGATACGCAGTATTTT. Translating it yields CASSQEGEGSSTDTQYF.

This clone was recorded at least ten times. This chain links TRBV30 with TRBJ1-4, with D hard to call. Germline CDR1 GTSNPN, CDR2 SVGIG (reference sequence). The CDR3 is 13 residues long. V lost 3 bases and J lost 6, with 11 bases in between. CDR3 sequence: CAWSRPPDEKLFF. CDR3 coding DNA: TGTGCCTGGAGCAGGCCTCCGGATGAAAAACTGTTTTTT.

V and J are TRBV2 and TRBJ1-2, with D hard to call. Trimming pared 6 bases from V and 5 bases from J, leaving 13 bases between. CDR1 and CDR2 (germline): SNHLY, FYNNEI. The length of the CDR3 is 13 residues. The CDR3 DNA reads as TGTGCCAGCAGGGGCGCGGAGGCTTATGGCTACACCTTC. It encodes CASRGAEAYGYTF.

The V call is TRBV12-5, the J call TRBJ2-5; D is ambiguous. Looked up from germline, CDR1 is LGHNT and CDR2 is FRNRAP. Trimming stripped 0 bases from V and 0 bases from J, with 11 bases between. The CDR3 is 16 amino acids. The CDR3 nucleotides read TGTGCTAGTGGTTTGGTACTAACGGTCAACCAAGAGACCCAGTACTTC. It codes for CASGLVLTVNQETQYF.

V gene TRBV3-1 (or the pseudogene TRBV3-2) combines with J gene TRBJ1-5, with TRBD1 matching over 7 bases. The germline V gene encodes CDR1 LGHDT and CDR2 YNNKEL (reference sequence). The V segment lost 3 bases and the J segment 3 bases; nucleotides outside the gene matches: 8. The CDR3 is 16 amino acids. Here the CDR3 DNA reads TGTGCCAGCAGCCAGGCCCGACAGGGAACCAATCAGCCCCAGCATTTT. Its translation: CASSQARQGTNQPQHF.

The J gene is TRBJ1-6, the V gene TRBV14; D not certain. CDR3 length equals 16 residues. Trimming pared 4 bases from V and 0 bases from J, leaving 10 bases between. Looked up from germline, CDR1 is SGHDN and CDR2 is FVKESK. The CDR3 is CASSPEGSSYNSPLHF. As DNA, the CDR3 is TGTGCCAGCAGCCCCGAAGGGAGCTCCTATAATTCACCCCTCCACTTT.